The 5 T cell receptor beta chains in this list originate from one sample, sequenced in a study of blood T cells in healthy people across ages. With a J-beta primer mix and a sample-barcoded 5' primer, a second PCR ran about 7 to 12 cycles. TCRdb re-derived calls from the 5' RACE reads in MiXCR, one entry per CDR3 protein. The sample contains 1.5 million to 2 million distinct CDR3 sequences, roughly 52% of which appear only once. Sequencing was done on a sample of blood. Source of these receptors: a middle-aged woman in good health.

The V call is TRBV5-1, the J call TRBJ1-2; 9 bases align to TRBD1. The CDR3 consists of 16 residues. Trimming took 4 bases from V and 8 from J; bases not matched to a gene: 15. Germline V gene data show CDR1 as SGHRS and CDR2 as YFSETQ. CDR3 in amino acids: CASSAPGTGNGRGYTF. Here the CDR3 DNA reads TGCGCCAGCAGCGCTCCCGGGACAGGGAATGGTAGGGGCTACACCTTC.

The V gene is TRBV24-1, the J gene TRBJ1-2, with 8 bases aligning to TRBD1. The V gene end was trimmed by 4 bases and the J gene end by 0 bases; junction bases not matched to a gene: 6. The CDR3 contains 16 residues. Germline loops: CDR1 KGHDR, CDR2 SFDVKD. The CDR3 nucleotides are TGTGCCACCAGTGACCCTACGGACAGGGCTAACTATGGCTACACCTTC. Encoded protein: CATSDPTDRANYGYTF.

In its sample, this clonotype was seen a few times. This chain links TRBV9 with TRBJ2-3; unclear D gene. The germline gives CDR1 SGDLS, CDR2 YYNGEE. V gave up 4 bases and J gave up 2 bases, with 17 bases separating them. This CDR3 has 16 amino acids. The CDR3 nucleotides are TGTGCCAGCAGCCCCAACACGGAATCTAACACAGATACGCAGTATTTT. Encoded protein: CASSPNTESNTDTQYF.

This chain links TRBV28 with TRBJ2-4; D is uncertain. The J call may not be correct, given that the DNA end is closer to TRBJ2-7. The CDR3 is made up of 14 amino acids. Germline loops: CDR1 MDHEN, CDR2 SYDVKM. CDR3 residues: CASSLMASLYEQYF. DNA for the CDR3: TGTGCCAGCAGTTTAATGGCTTCACTTTACGAGCAGTACTTC.

This clonotype was counted only a few times. The V call is TRBV20-1, the J call TRBJ2-5; weak D call: TRBD1 (6 bases). CDR1 and CDR2 (germline): DFQATT, SNEGSKA (reference sequence). This CDR3 contains 13 residues. V was pared by 5 bases and J by 0 bases, with 10 bases between. CDR3 DNA: TGCAGTGCTCCCAGGACAGACCAAGAGACCCAGTACTTC. Its translation is CSAPRTDQETQYF.